The 27 T cell receptor beta chains listed next were all sequenced from one sample in a study of OX40 agonist ivuxolimab in advanced cancers. Sequencing used immunoSEQ multiplex PCR; TCRdb keeps in-frame clones, though not all of them. This table has around 53,000 clones, about 94% appearing once. The input for sequencing was CD4+ or CD8+ T cells sorted from blood, taken in a trial of the OX40 agonist ivuxolimab. The source of these receptors is an adult with an advanced solid tumor such as melanoma, head and neck, liver or kidney cancer.

This clone was seen once. This chain joins TRBV6-4 and TRBJ2-1; no firm D call. The V end lost 0 bases, the J end lost 2 bases, and 2 bases lay between the germline ends. The CDR3 length is 13 residues. CDR1 and CDR2 (germline): MRHNA, SNTAGT. CDR3 sequence (DNA): TGTGCCAGCAGTGACTCTCCCTACAATGAGCAGTTCTTC. This translates into CASSDSPYNEQFF.

V is TRBV18 and J is TRBJ2-6, with 7 positions matching TRBD1. V trimming: 1 base; J trimming: 0 bases; junction bases outside the gene matches: 6. The CDR3 is 18 amino acids. The germline V gene encodes CDR1 KGHSH and CDR2 LQKENI. CDR3 sequence reads: CASSPRGQTYSGANVLTF. The CDR3 DNA follows: TGTGCCAGCTCACCACGGGGACAGACCTACTCTGGGGCCAACGTCCTGACTTTC. Filled out from reference TRBV18 and TRBJ2-6, the complete variable domain reads NAGVMQNPRHLVRRRGQEARLRCSPMKGHSHVYWYRQLPEEGLKFMVYLQKENIIDESGMPKERFSAEFPKEGPSILRIQQVVRGDSAAYFCASSPRGQTYSGANVLTFGAGSRLTVL.

The genes are TRBV28 and TRBJ2-7; TRBD1 aligns across 11 bases. The V segment lost 0 bases and the J segment 4 bases; nucleotides outside the gene matches: 2. The CDR3 spans 15 residues. Germline CDR1 reads MDHEN; CDR2 reads SYDVKM. CDR3 in DNA: TGTGCCAGCAGTTTATGGGGACAGGGGGGTTACGAGCAGTACTTC. This gives the protein CASSLWGQGGYEQYF.

The V gene is TRBV4-2, the J gene TRBJ2-3; 13 bases are shared with TRBD2. Per the germline V gene, CDR1 is LGHNA and CDR2 is YNFKEQ. The CDR3 is 18 residues long. V trimming: 2 bases; J trimming: 3 bases; junction bases outside the gene matches: 8. The DNA of the CDR3 is TGTGCCAGCAGCCAACCGAAACTAGCGGGAGGGCTAACAGATACGCAGTATTTT. This gives the protein CASSQPKLAGGLTDTQYF.

The chain couples TRBV25-1 to TRBJ2-5; either TRBD1 or TRBD2 may supply D (5 bases each). Germline-derived CDR1 and CDR2 are MGHDK and SYGVNS. CDR3 length: 13 residues. The ends were cut back, 6 bases at V and 1 base at J, with 9 bases in the middle. The CDR3 bases are TGTGCCAGCAGCTGGGGGTTCCAAGAGACCCAGTACTTC. The encoded protein is CASSWGFQETQYF.

This chain uses TRBV4-3 with TRBJ2-7; 7 nucleotides agree with TRBD1. With V trimmed by 0 bases and J by 4 bases, 3 bases remained unmatched. The CDR3 covers 14 residues. Germline CDR1 reads LGHNA; CDR2 reads YSLEER. The CDR3 sequence: CASSQDTTGYEQYF. CDR3 DNA sequence: TGCGCCAGCAGCCAAGATACGACAGGGTACGAGCAGTACTTC.

The V call is TRBV10-2, the J call TRBJ2-1; unclear D gene. This CDR3 is 14 amino acids long. Germline loops: CDR1 WSHSY, CDR2 SAAADI. Trimming pared 2 bases from V and 9 bases from J, leaving 14 bases between. This CDR3 reads CASSESATWREQFF. The CDR3 nucleotides read TGCGCCAGCAGTGAGAGCGCCACTTGGCGTGAGCAGTTCTTC.

The gene calls are TRBV6-5 and TRBJ2-7; 8 bases agree with TRBD1. Germline-derived CDR1 and CDR2 are MNHEY and SVGAGI. The CDR3 sequence is 14 residues long. Trimming removed 1 base from V and 2 bases from J; junction bases left unmatched: 1. The CDR3 coding sequence is TGTGCCAGCAGTTACTTCAGGGGGCCCTACGAGCAGTACTTC. It translates to CASSYFRGPYEQYF.

A remark on this clone: A read error may account for a junction end that differs from germline. The J gene is TRBJ2-7, the V gene TRBV7-2; 8 bases line up with TRBD2. Germline values: CDR1 SGHTA, CDR2 FQGNSA. There are 17 residues in the CDR3. CDR3 sequence: CASSQDPPSTSGYEQYF. The CDR3 DNA reads as TGCGCCAGCAGCCAAGATCCACCCTCAACTAGCGGCTACGAGCAGTACTTC.

This sequence joins TRBV5-5 and TRBJ2-7; D gene uncertain. The CDR3 runs to 13 residues. The V end was cut by 2 bases, the J end by 0 bases, with 6 bases between. The germline V gene encodes CDR1 SGHKS and CDR2 YYEKEE (reference sequence). This chain's CDR3 is CASSFYSSYEQYF. For the CDR3, the DNA is TGTGCCAGCAGCTTTTATAGCTCCTACGAGCAGTACTTC.

About this clone: The junction shows a germline mismatch at one end, possibly a read error. The gene calls are TRBV28 and TRBJ2-2; D is ambiguous. The CDR3 covers 15 residues. In germline, CDR1 is MDHEN, CDR2 SYDVKM. The CDR3 nucleotides are TGTGCCAGCAGCTTATCCGGGTCTTTAACCGGGGAGCTGTTTTTT. Protein: CASSLSGSLTGELFF.

The J gene is TRBJ1-1, the V gene TRBV13, with 8 bases identical to TRBD1. This CDR3 is 15 amino acids long. The ends lost 1 base at V and 5 bases at J; junction bases unmatched: 6. Germline CDR1 and CDR2: PRHDT and FYEKMQ (reference sequence). CDR3 sequence reads: CASSLAARGPTEAFF. CDR3 nucleotide sequence: TGTGCCAGCAGCTTAGCGGCCAGGGGGCCAACTGAAGCTTTCTTT.

The chain has TRBV4-3 and TRBJ2-7, with unresolved D. The CDR3 runs to 13 residues. V was cut by 1 base and J by 2 bases, with 6 bases left in between. Germline V CDR1 and CDR2: LGHNA, YSLEER. This CDR3 is CASSQARAYEQYF. The DNA for the CDR3 is TGCGCCAGCAGCCAAGCTAGGGCCTACGAGCAGTACTTC.

This sequence joins TRBV5-4 and TRBJ2-2; TRBD2 matches at 8 bases. After removal of 2 bases from V and 2 bases from J, the junction contained 5 bases not matched to a gene. CDR1 and CDR2 from the germline V gene are SGHNT and YYREEE (reference sequence). The CDR3 is 16 residues long. The CDR3 loop is CASSFRREVNTGELFF. The DNA for the CDR3 is TGTGCCAGCAGCTTCCGGCGGGAGGTTAACACCGGGGAGCTGTTTTTT.

This clone was seen repeatedly, ten times or more. The rearrangement links TRBV9 to TRBJ1-1; perhaps TRBD1 as D (5 bases). Trimming took off 4 bases at V and 3 bases at J, with 19 bases between the two ends. The CDR3 totals 16 residues. Germline V CDR1 and CDR2: SGDLS, YYNGEE. The DNA of the CDR3 is TGTGCCAGCAGCTCCGAAGGGGCATTGTCGCACACTGAAGCTTTCTTT. Its translation is CASSSEGALSHTEAFF.

V usage is TRBV6-6 and J usage is TRBJ1-1; TRBD1 is a possible D gene (6 bases). This CDR3 contains 15 residues. Germline V gene lookup returns CDR1 MNHNY and CDR2 SVGAGI (reference sequence). V was pared by 2 bases and J by 8 bases, with 18 bases between. CDR3 nucleotides: TGTGCCAGCAGTTACCGGCCAGGGGATGGGGTCGAAGCTTTCTTT. This gives the protein CASSYRPGDGVEAFF.

The J gene is TRBJ2-7, the V gene TRBV4-2; D is undetermined. CDR3 size: 11 residues. Germline CDR1 LGHNA, CDR2 YNFKEQ. V was trimmed by 2 bases and J by 7 bases, leaving 6 bases between them. The CDR3 nucleotides read TGTGCCAGCAGCCAAAAGGGAGAGCAGTACTTC. Its protein product is CASSQKGEQYF.

This chain joins TRBV11-2 and TRBJ1-3, with unresolved D. Germline V gene lookup returns CDR1 SGHAT and CDR2 FQNNGV. The CDR3 sequence is 16 residues long. The germline V and J ends were trimmed by 1 base and 0 bases, with 10 bases remaining between them. CDR3 bases: TGTGCCAGCAGCTTAGGCTTAGGCGTCTCTGGAAACACCATATATTTT. Its protein is CASSLGLGVSGNTIYF.

The genes are TRBV6-5 and TRBJ2-1, with a possible D match to TRBD2 (5 bases). The V gene lost 0 bases and the J gene lost 7 bases, with 10 bases spanning the gap. CDR1 and CDR2 (germline): MNHEY, SVGAGI. This CDR3 has 14 residues. The CDR3 region is CASSYSGAGNEQFF. Here the CDR3 DNA reads TGTGCCAGCAGTTACTCGGGAGCAGGAAATGAGCAGTTCTTC.

This chain links TRBV28 with TRBJ2-7; 10 bases map to TRBD1. With 9 bases clipped from V and 5 bases from J, the junction kept 7 bases outside the gene matches. CDR3 length equals 13 residues. CDR1 and CDR2 (germline): MDHEN, SYDVKM. The DNA of the CDR3 is TGTGCCAGTCCCTCGGGACAGGGGCACGAGCAGTACTTC. Its translation is CASPSGQGHEQYF.

The genes are TRBV19 and TRBJ2-7; 14 nucleotides match TRBD2. J lost 5 bases, V lost 8 bases, and 8 bases had no gene match. CDR1 is LNHDA and CDR2 is SQIVND in the germline V gene (reference sequence). The CDR3 has 15 amino acids. The CDR3 sequence: CASGGTSGSPNEQYF. The CDR3 DNA follows: TGTGCCAGTGGTGGGACTAGCGGGAGTCCCAACGAGCAGTACTTC.

The chain employs TRBV27 and TRBJ2-5; D remains unclear. Germline values: CDR1 MNHEY, CDR2 SMNVEV (reference sequence). The CDR3 sequence is 13 residues long. V dropped 4 bases and J dropped 5 bases, with 11 bases sitting between them. The CDR3 sequence is CASSSLGDETQYF. CDR3 coding DNA: TGTGCCAGCAGTTCCCTAGGAGATGAGACCCAGTACTTC.

The chain is built from TRBV27 and TRBJ2-7; a possible D gene is TRBD2 (5 bases). Germline V gives CDR1 MNHEY, CDR2 SMNVEV (reference sequence). This CDR3 contains 16 residues. The germline V and J ends were trimmed by 5 bases and 2 bases, with 19 bases remaining between them. Here the CDR3 DNA reads TGTGCCAGCAGTCCCCTCCCGGGGAGCGGTACCTACGAGCAGTACTTC. It encodes CASSPLPGSGTYEQYF.

The gene calls are TRBV21-1 and TRBJ1-5; the table gives TRBD1 as D, unverified against the DNA. TRBV21-1 constitutes a pseudogene. CDR3 size: 15 residues. The CDR3 reads CASSSTQGARQPQHF. CDR3 DNA sequence: TGTGCCAGCAGCAGCACACAGGGGGCGCGACAGCCCCAGCATTTT.

The J gene is TRBJ2-1, the V gene TRBV5-8; a possible D gene is TRBD1 (6 bases). In germline, CDR1 is SGHTS, CDR2 YDEGEE. The germline V and J ends were trimmed by 5 bases and 7 bases, with 10 bases remaining between them. There are 12 residues in the CDR3. The CDR3 loop is CASSNDRNEQFF. CDR3 coding DNA: TGTGCCAGCAGTAACGACAGGAATGAGCAGTTCTTC.

The CDR3 reads CASSRGLAENTGELFF. CDR3 coding DNA: TGTGCCAGCAGCCGCGGACTAGCGGAGAACACCGGGGAGCTGTTTTTT. This chain uses TRBV5-4 with TRBJ2-2, with TRBD2 identical over 10 bases. V was clipped by 4 bases and J by 1 base; unmatched bases: 4. CDR3 length equals 16 residues. Looked up from germline, CDR1 is SGHNT and CDR2 is YYREEE (reference sequence).

This sequence joins TRBV27 and TRBJ1-4; D not resolved. The germline V gene has CDR1 MNHEY and CDR2 SMNVEV (reference sequence). The CDR3 covers 13 residues. Trimming cost V 2 bases and J 4 bases, with 5 bases left between them. CDR3 coding DNA: TGTGCCAGCAGTTTACAGGTTAATGAAAAACTGTTTTTT. It encodes CASSLQVNEKLFF.